The entry that follows covers one T cell receptor (beta chain) sequence. Its antigen is not yet known. The CDR3 end lies 3 residues beyond the end of the read and is filled in from the germline J gene. The CDR3, cysteine through phenylalanine, is 14 amino acids long. Sequencing covers 33 bases of the CDR3, shown here with the frame starting at base 1. V is shortened by 0 bases, J by 3 bases, and the region joining them spans 6 bases. The germline V gene sets CDR1 to MDHEN and CDR2 to SYDVKM. Every participant had a single incident cervical HPV16 infection, and women with prevalent HPV16 infections were excluded. Cervical HPV DNA was detected with MY09/MY11 PCR, and genotyping was done by dot-blot hybridization. Roughly 14 mL of heparinized blood was centrifuged, after which the buffy coat was aliquoted, frozen at -30 degrees C, and then stored at -80 degrees C. Genomic DNA was extracted from buffy coat specimens using QIAGEN kits.

This specimen belongs to a study of T cells in women clearing cervical HPV infection (dated by TCRdb to between 2017 and 2018). Regarding the complete study: The cases were some 25 women with histologically confirmed HPV16-related CIN3 or worse, and 2 of these cases were invasive cancers. The controls were some 23 women whose single incident HPV16 infection cleared within 12 months with no development of precancer or cancer. Blood from cases was drawn at the visit where the lesion was first identified, while blood from controls was drawn once the infection was no longer detected. For cases, a median interval of approximately 150 days, with an interquartile range of 90 to 200 days, was observed between lesion detection and blood sampling. HLA typing was available for only a few women, so HLA type could not be excluded as a confounder. An exploratory proof-of-principle case-control study, nested within the Guanacaste HPV Natural History Study in Costa Rica, was conducted to compare TCR repertoires across cervical HPV16 outcomes. Cases were matched to controls by age within five years and by the year the sample was collected. A median age of approximately 34 years was observed in cases versus under 40 in controls, and no significant differences in baseline characteristics were found. In the parent cohort, some 9,900 women aged 18 or older were enrolled in Guanacaste, Costa Rica, during about 1992 to 1994 and then followed for under nine years. Quality controls consisted of five blinded duplicates per group, for a total of about 60 samples made up of around 50 participants and roughly 10 replicates.

General conclusions and limits of the study: By combining richness with V gene abundances, random forest classifiers separated cases from controls with an estimated AUC of just over 0.8. Because the number of T cells in each sample was unknown, differences in richness could reflect differing T-cell content rather than repertoire biology. Across sequencing depths, CIN3+ cases showed significantly higher TCR repertoire richness than controls, but evenness did not differ between the groups. Whether associations preceded infection or resulted from infection could not be shown with the cross-sectional design, and effector/memory subsets and HPV-specific T cells were not isolated. Lower TRBV6-7 relative abundance was observed in cases than in controls (around 0.1% versus 0.15%; Bonferroni P = 0.0008).

TCR beta CDR3 regions were amplified by multiplex PCR from an average of roughly 1,200 ng genomic DNA per sample using the immunoSEQ assay. To correct primer bias, the assay used a complete synthetic TCR repertoire to set an amplification baseline. Amplicons were sequenced on the Illumina platform. Per the original workflow: Sequences were error-corrected by clustering with frequency ratios and a modified nearest-neighbor algorithm, then analyzed in the immunoSEQ Analyzer with IMGT gene definitions. At each rarefaction depth, TCR richness and evenness were averaged over 20 rarefaction repeats, and samples with fewer sequences than the depth were excluded. Wilcoxon rank sum tests with FDR correction were used to compare V, D and J gene relative abundances between the groups. In the blinded duplicates, the intraclass correlation was just under 97% for TCR richness and averaged around 78% across approximately 60 gene segments. Drawn from immuneACCESS, this table holds only the in-frame rearrangements with V and J called that TCRdb kept. Clones are partly lost; checked studies trace under half to an unresolved V gene and leave the rest unexplained. Clone size and V and J calls were adopted from that table, with D and trimming inferred from the DNA. The sample table on file contains approximately 52,000 clones. The ten most abundant clones make up under 2% of the sample.

This chain is built from TRBV28 and TRBJ1-3, with an unclear D gene assignment. Sequencing was done on a sample of blood buffy coat. The clonotype was recovered from a woman between 18 and 70 years old with a cervical HPV16 infection that either progressed to CIN3+ or cleared (not recorded which). CDR3 DNA (partial): TGTGCCAGCAGTTTATGGGAGGGTGGAAACACC. It specifies CASSLWEGGNT. The CDR3 as a whole reads CASSLWEGGNTIYF.